This T cell receptor beta chain was found in a study of T cells in localized non-small cell lung cancer. The V gene lost 2 bases and the J gene lost 0 bases, with 10 bases spanning the gap. CDR3 length equals 14 residues. Germline values: CDR1 GTSNPN, CDR2 SVGIG (reference sequence). This clone was counted between two and nine times. What it recognizes is unknown. Profiled with immunoSEQ multiplex PCR; TCRdb holds only in-frame clones, not every one. The sample has over a thousand clones, 20% to 30% seen once. Study findings and constraints: Longer overall survival associated with higher blood T cell density; shorter survival with higher adjacent-lung clonality. Because sequencing included only one region (of the tumor), heterogeneity remains possible. In uninvolved adjacent lung, T cell clonality reached its highest value, exceeding tumor.

The sequence derives from a woman aged 18 to 49 with stage III lung adenocarcinoma. The source was normal lung tissue next to the tumor, collected before any cancer treatment. The chain recombines TRBV30 with TRBJ1-1, with unresolved D. In DNA, the CDR3 is TGTGCCTGGAGTTGGAACAGTTTGAACACTGAAGCTTTCTTT. Encoded protein: CAWSWNSLNTEAFF.